One and the same sample provided the 22 T cell receptor beta chains below, sequenced in a study of T cell responses to AZD1222 COVID-19 vaccine (dated by TCRdb to the early 2020s). Libraries were prepared through the immunoSEQ multiplex PCR assay. Drawn from immuneACCESS, this table holds only the in-frame rearrangements with V and J called that TCRdb kept. Clones are partly lost; checked studies trace under half to an unresolved V gene and leave the rest unexplained. Here the sample has 180,000 or so clones; about 93% occur a single time. 0.64% of the sample goes to the ten largest clones. In the paper's terms, the time point label means: baseline before first vaccination. The sequences come from peripheral blood, collected on day 0 of AZD1222 vaccination. The receptors stem from an adult in good health.

The CDR3 DNA sequence: TGTGCCACCAGTGATCGGGATGGGAGCACAGATACGCAGTATTTT. Translation: CATSDRDGSTDTQYF. This sequence joins TRBV24-1 and TRBJ2-3, with D maybe TRBD2 (5 bases). The CDR3 spans 15 residues. Looked up from germline, CDR1 is KGHDR and CDR2 is SFDVKD. With 3 bases removed from V and 0 bases from J, the gap between germline ends came to 9 bases.

The genes are TRBV9 and TRBJ1-1; no clear D. The CDR3 runs 13 residues. The germline CDR1 and CDR2 sequences are SGDLS and YYNGEE. The germline V and J ends were trimmed by 1 base and 8 bases, with 12 bases remaining between them. The CDR3 region has the DNA TGTGCCAGCAGCGTATTTGAACGGGCAGAAGCTTTCTTT. It specifies CASSVFERAEAFF.

The chain has TRBV10-3 and TRBJ2-3; no firm D call. From germline, CDR1 is ENHRY and CDR2 SYGVKD. The CDR3 contains 12 residues. V dropped 0 bases and J dropped 10 bases, with 8 bases sitting between them. The CDR3 is CAISESLGSQYF. CDR3 in DNA: TGTGCCATCAGTGAGTCACTGGGATCGCAGTATTTT.

The J gene is TRBJ2-7, the V gene TRBV13, with 11 bases that match TRBD2. Germline assignment: CDR1 PRHDT and CDR2 FYEKMQ (reference sequence). J gave up 5 bases and V 3 bases, and 0 bases lay outside the gene matches. The CDR3 is 13 amino acids. The CDR3 DNA is TGTGCCAGCAGCTTGGGACTAGCGGACGAGCAGTACTTC. The encoded protein is CASSLGLADEQYF.

CDR3 protein: CASSFLSGQGNSPLHF. The DNA for the CDR3 is TGCGCCAGCAGCTTTCTTTCCGGACAGGGCAATTCACCCCTCCACTTT. This chain uses TRBV5-1 with TRBJ1-6; 8 bases agree with TRBD1. Germline CDR1 is SGHRS and CDR2 is YFSETQ. V shed 2 bases and J 7 bases; nucleotides not matched to a gene: 8. The CDR3 is 16 residues long.

In the case of this clone: Sequence at one end of the junction differs from germline and may be a read error. The chain is built from TRBV15 and TRBJ2-6, with 7 bases fitting TRBD1. Germline values: CDR1 LNHNV, CDR2 YYDKDF (reference sequence). The CDR3 extends over 12 amino acids. In DNA form, the CDR3 reads TGTGCCACCAGCCTTTGGACAGGCCAGAGGGTCTTC. Translating it yields CATSLWTGQRVF.

The rearrangement uses TRBV6-5 and TRBJ1-6; weak D call: TRBD1 (6 bases). Looked up from germline, CDR1 is MNHEY and CDR2 is SVGAGI. The CDR3 extends over 15 amino acids. Trimming shortened V by 8 bases and J by 9 bases, and 20 bases separated the two germline ends. The CDR3 reads CASLLRSGAGSPLHF. CDR3 coding DNA: TGTGCCAGCTTATTGCGGTCAGGGGCGGGTTCACCCCTCCACTTT.

J is TRBJ2-6 and V is TRBV28, with TRBD1 matching 7 bases. Germline trimming cut 1 base from V and 0 bases from J; bases unmatched to any gene: 21. The CDR3 length is 23 residues. Germline CDR1 and CDR2: MDHEN and SYDVKM. CDR3 sequence (DNA): TGTGCCAGCAGTTTATTACCTAGGACAGGACCTCTGAGGGTCTTCTCTGGGGCCAACGTCCTGACTTTC. Translation gives CASSLLPRTGPLRVFSGANVLTF.

The chain carries TRBV9 and TRBJ1-2; no clear D. The germline gives CDR1 SGDLS, CDR2 YYNGEE. V lost 4 bases and J lost 1, with 8 bases in between. The CDR3 consists of 13 residues. DNA for the CDR3: TGTGCCAGCAGCCCCAGTGGTAACTATGGCTACACCTTC. This encodes CASSPSGNYGYTF.

The gene calls are TRBV30 and TRBJ1-2, with 11 bases fitting TRBD1. The V and J ends lost 3 bases and 8 bases, in that order; junction bases with no gene match: 8. The CDR3 is 14 residues long. Germline V gene sequence: CDR1 GTSNPN, CDR2 SVGIG (reference sequence). The CDR3 here is CAWSPGTGGRGYTF. CDR3 sequence (DNA): TGTGCCTGGAGCCCCGGGACAGGGGGAAGGGGCTACACCTTC.

This chain links TRBV30 with TRBJ2-3; no clear D. Germline lookup yields CDR1 GTSNPN and CDR2 SVGIG (reference sequence). This CDR3 is built from 12 residues. The V end lost 4 bases, the J end lost 4 bases, and 9 bases lay between the germline ends. The CDR3 sequence is CAWTLEADTQYF. CDR3 DNA sequence: TGTGCCTGGACTCTTGAGGCAGATACGCAGTATTTT.

The chain combines TRBV14 with TRBJ1-2; D unclear. Trimming took 4 bases from V and 8 from J, leaving 17 bases between them. The germline gives CDR1 SGHDN, CDR2 FVKESK. The CDR3 spans 14 residues. For the CDR3, the DNA is TGTGCCAGCAGCCTGGTGGACGAGGCGGGAGGCTACACCTTC. Translation gives CASSLVDEAGGYTF.

The chain couples TRBV28 to TRBJ2-2; TRBD1 aligns across 11 bases. The trim removed 5 bases at V and 5 bases at J, leaving 7 bases unmatched. From germline, CDR1 is MDHEN and CDR2 SYDVKM. The CDR3 consists of 16 residues. Here the CDR3 reads CASSPLGTGGTGELFF. The DNA of the CDR3 is TGTGCCAGCAGTCCGCTAGGGACAGGGGGTACCGGGGAGCTGTTTTTT.

The chain carries TRBV6-6 and TRBJ1-2; tentatively, D is TRBD1 (6 bases). V was shortened by 6 bases and J by 8 bases, with 13 bases between the two germline ends. The CDR3 contains 12 residues. Looked up from germline, CDR1 is MNHNY and CDR2 is SVGAGI (reference sequence). CDR3 loop: CASRDGTPGYTF. CDR3 coding DNA: TGTGCCAGCAGAGACGGGACACCCGGCTACACCTTC.

The chain couples TRBV19 to TRBJ1-5; the D gene is possibly TRBD1 (5 bases). This CDR3 is built from 20 residues. Germline CDR1 LNHDA, CDR2 SQIVND (reference sequence). V dropped 0 bases and J dropped 0 bases, with 21 bases sitting between them. CDR3 region: CASSIDRYRDWRGSNQPQHF. The CDR3 coding sequence is TGTGCCAGTAGTATAGATCGTTACCGTGACTGGAGGGGTAGCAATCAGCCCCAGCATTTT.

The rearrangement links TRBV4-1 to TRBJ1-4; TRBD1 matches at 8 bases. Germline V CDR1 and CDR2: MGHRA, YSYEKL. The junction had 7 bases not matched to a gene; V was cut back by 3 bases and J by 7 bases. The CDR3 contains 15 residues. The CDR3 reads CASSHIQGASEKLFF. The DNA of the CDR3 is TGCGCCAGCAGCCATATTCAGGGGGCGAGTGAAAAACTGTTTTTT.

This clone was recorded only once. V and J are TRBV6-5 and TRBJ1-3; the D is unclear. Trimming removed 2 bases from V and 7 bases from J, with 9 bases in between. The CDR3 runs 13 residues. Germline CDR1 is MNHEY and CDR2 is SVGAGI. CDR3 sequence reads: CASSYPDSNTIYF. As DNA, the CDR3 is TGTGCCAGCAGTTACCCGGATTCTAACACCATATATTTT.

The genes are TRBV5-6 and TRBJ1-1; D remains unclear. The CDR3 spans 13 residues. Trimming stripped 2 bases from V and 0 bases from J, with 5 bases between. Germline CDR1 is SGHDT and CDR2 is YYEEEE. As DNA, the CDR3 is TGTGCCAGCAGCTTAGGAGTGAACACTGAAGCTTTCTTT. Protein product: CASSLGVNTEAFF.

The V and J genes are TRBV6-1 and TRBJ2-7, with D tentatively TRBD2 (7 bases). Germline V gene sequence: CDR1 MNHNS, CDR2 SASEGT. The CDR3 is 13 residues long. Trimming took off 0 bases at V and 10 bases at J, with 13 bases between the two ends. CDR3: CASSEALGGLQYF. Here the CDR3 DNA reads TGTGCCAGCAGTGAAGCGCTCGGGGGGCTCCAGTACTTC.

This chain connects TRBV4-2 to TRBJ2-2; tentative D call: TRBD1 (6 bases). This CDR3 contains 16 residues. Germline-derived CDR1 and CDR2 are LGHNA and YNFKEQ. Trimming stripped 4 bases from V and 5 bases from J, with 17 bases between. CDR3 loop: CASSLGGQGPTGELFF. In nucleotides, the CDR3 is TGTGCCAGCAGCCTAGGGGGTCAGGGGCCTACCGGGGAGCTGTTTTTT.

This sequence joins TRBV30 and TRBJ1-2; D might be TRBD1 (5 bases). Trimming took 3 bases from V and 3 from J, leaving 11 bases between them. The germline V gene has CDR1 GTSNPN and CDR2 SVGIG (reference sequence). The CDR3 contains 13 residues. The CDR3 sequence is CAWRRGIDYGYTF. CDR3 coding DNA: TGTGCCTGGAGGAGGGGTATCGACTATGGCTACACCTTC.

The chain uses TRBV21-1 and TRBJ1-6. TRBV21-1 is noted as a pseudogene. The CDR3 is 17 amino acids. CDR3 in amino acids: CASSKDSNRDPNSPLHF. The CDR3 DNA is TGTGCCAGCAGCAAAGACAGCAACCGGGACCCGAATTCACCCCTCCACTTT.